The rows below give T cell receptor beta chains drawn from one sample of a study of T cells after posttransplantation cyclophosphamide. Profiled with immunoSEQ multiplex PCR; TCRdb holds only in-frame clones, not every one. The sample includes 21,000 or so clones, 86% of them seen just once. The sequences come from PBMCs, collected about 400 days after allogeneic stem cell transplant with calcineurin inhibitor and methotrexate. The receptor source for this set is a female patient aged 25-39 years who received an allogeneic stem cell transplant from an unrelated donor, was CMV-positive, and had acute and chronic GVHD. Some of the T cells may derive from the graft donor. CDR3s include the opening cysteine and the closing phenylalanine or tryptophan. The order of the fields is J gene, V gene, CDR3 length, D gene, clone size, CDR3 protein, CDR3 DNA. D genes are given only for firm matches. For some rows the clone size is stated as once, few or many, or as a class when expanded; others skip it.

j_gene: TRBJ1-1; v_gene: TRBV5-4; len: 14; d_gene: .; abundance: .; CDR3aa: CASTRTGLNTEAFF; CDR3nt: TGTGCCAGCACCAGGACTGGACTTAACACTGAAGCTTTCTTT
j_gene: TRBJ2-7; v_gene: TRBV10-1; len: 13; d_gene: TRBD2; abundance: .; CDR3aa: CASSGTSGTEQYF; CDR3nt: TGCGCCAGCAGTGGGACTAGCGGGACCGAGCAGTACTTC
j_gene: TRBJ2-3; v_gene: TRBV4-1; len: 13; d_gene: .; abundance: .; CDR3aa: CASSQDTGDTQYF; CDR3nt: TGTGCCAGCAGCCAAGATACCGGAGATACGCAGTATTTT
j_gene: TRBJ2-1; v_gene: TRBV20-1; len: 11; d_gene: .; abundance: .; CDR3aa: CSVRGPNEQFF; CDR3nt: TGCAGTGTTCGCGGCCCAAATGAGCAGTTCTTC
j_gene: TRBJ1-6; v_gene: TRBV5-1; len: 18; d_gene: TRBD1; abundance: .; CDR3aa: CASSPGTGGSFYNSPLHF; CDR3nt: TGCGCCAGCAGCCCCGGGACAGGGGGCAGCTTCTATAATTCACCCCTCCACTTT
j_gene: TRBJ1-1; v_gene: TRBV11-2; len: 15; d_gene: .; abundance: .; CDR3aa: CASSLGLSGNTEAFF; CDR3nt: TGTGCCAGCAGCTTAGGTTTGTCGGGAAACACTGAAGCTTTCTTT
j_gene: TRBJ1-5; v_gene: TRBV19; len: 14; d_gene: TRBD1; abundance: .; CDR3aa: CASTGAGGDQPQHF; CDR3nt: TGTGCCAGTACAGGGGCAGGGGGCGATCAGCCCCAGCATTTT
j_gene: TRBJ2-1; v_gene: TRBV6-1; len: 15; d_gene: TRBD2; abundance: few; CDR3aa: CASSEWLAGADEQFF; CDR3nt: TGTGCCAGCAGTGAATGGCTAGCGGGAGCCGATGAGCAGTTCTTC
j_gene: TRBJ1-4; v_gene: TRBV18; len: 14; d_gene: .; abundance: few; CDR3aa: CASSPIRGNEKLFF; CDR3nt: TGTGCCAGCTCACCCATAAGAGGGAATGAAAAACTGTTTTTT
j_gene: TRBJ2-3; v_gene: TRBV27; len: 15; d_gene: TRBD2; abundance: .; CDR3aa: CASGGGIGAGDTQYF; CDR3nt: TGTGCCAGCGGGGGGGGGATCGGGGCCGGAGATACGCAGTATTTT
j_gene: TRBJ1-4; v_gene: TRBV9; len: 15; d_gene: TRBD1; abundance: .; CDR3aa: CASSAGTVEYSELFF; CDR3nt: TGTGCCAGCAGCGCCGGGACAGTCGAGTATTCGGAACTGTTTTTT
j_gene: TRBJ2-7; v_gene: TRBV7-9; len: 16; d_gene: TRBD2; abundance: .; CDR3aa: CASSLNLYTRGVEQYF; CDR3nt: TGTGCCAGCAGCTTAAATCTCTACACCCGGGGGGTGGAGCAGTACTTC
j_gene: TRBJ2-1; v_gene: TRBV7-7; len: 16; d_gene: TRBD2; abundance: .; CDR3aa: CASSLKPGLVDNEQFF; CDR3nt: TGTGCTAGCAGCTTAAAGCCGGGACTAGTCGACAATGAGCAGTTCTTC
j_gene: TRBJ2-7; v_gene: TRBV6-5; len: 13; d_gene: .; abundance: .; CDR3aa: CASSYGPNYEQYF; CDR3nt: TGTGCCAGCAGTTACGGGCCCAACTACGAGCAGTACTTC
j_gene: TRBJ2-2; v_gene: TRBV11-2; len: 14; d_gene: .; abundance: .; CDR3aa: CASSLRDSLGELFF; CDR3nt: TGTGCCAGCAGCTTGCGCGACTCCTTAGGGGAGCTGTTTTTT
j_gene: TRBJ2-3; v_gene: TRBV7-9; len: 14; d_gene: .; abundance: .; CDR3aa: CASSLAGEGDTQYF; CDR3nt: TGTGCCAGCAGCTTAGCGGGAGAAGGAGATACGCAGTATTTT
j_gene: TRBJ1-2; v_gene: TRBV4-1; len: 13; d_gene: TRBD1; abundance: .; CDR3aa: CASSQGQGFGYTF; CDR3nt: TGCGCCAGCAGCCAGGGACAGGGGTTTGGCTACACCTTC
j_gene: TRBJ2-2; v_gene: TRBV7-3; len: 15; d_gene: TRBD1; abundance: .; CDR3aa: CASSPYDRASGELFF; CDR3nt: TGTGCCAGCAGCCCGTACGACAGGGCTTCCGGGGAGCTGTTTTTT
j_gene: TRBJ2-7; v_gene: TRBV30; len: 14; d_gene: TRBD1; abundance: .; CDR3aa: CAWGDSGGPYEQYF; CDR3nt: TGTGCCTGGGGGGATTCAGGGGGTCCCTACGAGCAGTACTTC
j_gene: TRBJ2-2; v_gene: TRBV11-3; len: 13; d_gene: .; abundance: few; CDR3aa: CASSGQFTGELFF; CDR3nt: TGTGCCAGCAGCGGACAGTTTACCGGGGAGCTGTTTTTT
j_gene: TRBJ1-2; v_gene: TRBV9; len: 13; d_gene: TRBD1; abundance: .; CDR3aa: CASSADREYGYTF; CDR3nt: TGTGCCAGCAGCGCCGACAGGGAATATGGCTACACCTTC
j_gene: TRBJ1-6; v_gene: TRBV2; len: 18; d_gene: .; abundance: .; CDR3aa: CASESGDYPSSYNSPLHF; CDR3nt: TGTGCCAGCGAGTCTGGGGACTATCCCAGCTCCTATAATTCACCCCTCCACTTT
j_gene: TRBJ2-7; v_gene: TRBV19; len: 15; d_gene: TRBD1; abundance: .; CDR3aa: CASSIRDRGFHEQYF; CDR3nt: TGTGCCAGTAGTATCCGGGACAGGGGATTTCACGAGCAGTACTTC
j_gene: TRBJ2-5; v_gene: TRBV9; len: 17; d_gene: TRBD2; abundance: .; CDR3aa: CASSVGDSGGVQETQYF; CDR3nt: TGTGCCAGCAGCGTAGGAGATAGCGGGGGGGTCCAAGAGACCCAGTACTTC
j_gene: TRBJ1-5; v_gene: TRBV5-5; len: 13; d_gene: .; abundance: .; CDR3aa: CASSLGSRQPQHF; CDR3nt: TGTGCCAGCAGCTTGGGGTCTCGGCAGCCCCAGCATTTT
j_gene: TRBJ2-7; v_gene: TRBV12-5; len: 15; d_gene: TRBD1; abundance: .; CDR3aa: CASALRDRGTYEQYF; CDR3nt: TGTGCTAGTGCCCTCCGGGACAGGGGTACCTACGAGCAGTACTTC
j_gene: TRBJ1-2; v_gene: TRBV19; len: 16; d_gene: TRBD1; abundance: few; CDR3aa: CASSIPHRQGDYGYTF; CDR3nt: TGTGCCAGTAGTATCCCCCACCGACAGGGAGACTATGGCTACACCTTC
j_gene: TRBJ2-7; v_gene: TRBV28; len: 15; d_gene: TRBD2; abundance: once; CDR3aa: CASSLSASGTYEQYF; CDR3nt: TGTGCCAGCAGTTTATCCGCTAGCGGGACCTACGAGCAGTACTTC
j_gene: TRBJ2-1; v_gene: TRBV19; len: 15; d_gene: .; abundance: .; CDR3aa: CASRMTGSSYNEQFF; CDR3nt: TGTGCCAGTAGAATGACAGGAAGCTCCTACAATGAGCAGTTCTTC
j_gene: TRBJ2-7; v_gene: TRBV11-3; len: 14; d_gene: .; abundance: .; CDR3aa: CASSFTGGSYEQYF; CDR3nt: TGTGCCAGCAGCTTTACAGGAGGGTCCTACGAGCAGTACTTC
j_gene: TRBJ1-2; v_gene: TRBV2; len: 12; d_gene: .; abundance: few; CDR3aa: CASGTNSYGYTF; CDR3nt: TGTGCCAGTGGGACAAATTCCTATGGCTACACCTTC
j_gene: TRBJ1-2; v_gene: TRBV9; len: 13; d_gene: .; abundance: .; CDR3aa: CASSGQDNYGYTF; CDR3nt: TGTGCCAGCAGCGGACAAGATAACTATGGCTACACCTTC
j_gene: TRBJ2-3; v_gene: TRBV5-4; len: 16; d_gene: .; abundance: .; CDR3aa: CASSFRTAASTDTQYF; CDR3nt: TGTGCCAGCAGTTTCAGGACAGCCGCTAGCACAGATACGCAGTATTTT
j_gene: TRBJ2-7; v_gene: TRBV7-3; len: 15; d_gene: .; abundance: .; CDR3aa: CASSLLGASRNEQYF; CDR3nt: TGTGCCAGCAGCTTACTAGGTGCTAGTCGGAACGAGCAGTACTTC
j_gene: TRBJ2-2; v_gene: TRBV5-1; len: 15; d_gene: .; abundance: .; CDR3aa: CASSLNAGVTGELFF; CDR3nt: TGCGCCAGCAGCTTGAACGCAGGTGTAACCGGGGAGCTGTTTTTT
j_gene: TRBJ2-4; v_gene: TRBV6-4; len: 15; d_gene: .; abundance: .; CDR3aa: CASSAAPWGENIQYF; CDR3nt: TGTGCCAGCAGTGCGGCGCCTTGGGGGGAAAACATTCAGTACTTC
j_gene: TRBJ2-3; v_gene: TRBV6-5; len: 15; d_gene: TRBD1; abundance: .; CDR3aa: CASSSGQGRSDTQYF; CDR3nt: TGTGCCAGCAGTTCCGGACAGGGGAGGTCAGATACGCAGTATTTT
j_gene: TRBJ1-1; v_gene: TRBV4-3; len: 14; d_gene: .; abundance: .; CDR3aa: CASSQLNRAGEAFF; CDR3nt: TGCGCCAGCAGCCAACTTAACAGGGCTGGTGAAGCTTTCTTT
j_gene: TRBJ2-4; v_gene: TRBV11-2; len: 13; d_gene: .; abundance: .; CDR3aa: CATNPGGGNIQYF; CDR3nt: TGTGCCACAAACCCAGGGGGAGGAAACATTCAGTACTTC
j_gene: TRBJ1-2; v_gene: TRBV5-5; len: 15; d_gene: .; abundance: .; CDR3aa: CASSFLGQANYGYTF; CDR3nt: TGTGCCAGCAGCTTCTTGGGACAAGCTAACTATGGCTACACCTTC
j_gene: TRBJ2-2; v_gene: TRBV29-1; len: 17; d_gene: TRBD2; abundance: few; CDR3aa: CSVLAGGPTSNTGELFF; CDR3nt: TGCAGCGTTCTAGCGGGAGGCCCTACTTCCAACACCGGGGAGCTGTTTTTT
j_gene: TRBJ1-4; v_gene: TRBV18; len: 16; d_gene: TRBD1; abundance: .; CDR3aa: CASSPTGKGASGKLFF; CDR3nt: TGTGCCAGCTCACCAACGGGAAAGGGGGCGTCGGGAAAACTGTTTTTT
j_gene: TRBJ2-5; v_gene: TRBV10-3; len: 15; d_gene: TRBD2; abundance: .; CDR3aa: CAISETSGGDETQYF; CDR3nt: TGTGCCATCAGTGAGACTAGCGGGGGTGACGAGACCCAGTACTTC
j_gene: TRBJ2-7; v_gene: TRBV5-6; len: 15; d_gene: .; abundance: .; CDR3aa: CASSLTWGDSYEQYF; CDR3nt: TGTGCCAGCAGCCTAACATGGGGAGACTCCTACGAGCAGTACTTC
j_gene: TRBJ1-1; v_gene: TRBV5-1; len: 15; d_gene: TRBD1; abundance: .; CDR3aa: CASSLEWTGAPEAFF; CDR3nt: TGCGCCAGCAGCTTGGAATGGACAGGGGCTCCCGAAGCTTTCTTT
j_gene: TRBJ2-3; v_gene: TRBV30; len: 17; d_gene: TRBD2; abundance: .; CDR3aa: CAWGPTSGVWGTDTQYF; CDR3nt: TGTGCCTGGGGGCCTACTAGCGGGGTCTGGGGCACAGATACGCAGTATTTT
j_gene: TRBJ2-7; v_gene: TRBV28; len: 13; d_gene: .; abundance: .; CDR3aa: CASSFSGVYEQYF; CDR3nt: TGTGCCAGCAGTTTTTCAGGGGTCTACGAGCAGTACTTC
j_gene: TRBJ1-6; v_gene: TRBV6-1; len: 18; d_gene: .; abundance: .; CDR3aa: CASSEDPEPGQPNSPLHF; CDR3nt: TGTGCCAGCAGTGAAGACCCCGAGCCGGGACAACCAAATTCACCCCTCCACTTT
j_gene: TRBJ2-3; v_gene: TRBV5-1; len: 14; d_gene: .; abundance: .; CDR3aa: CASSWGRVTDTQYF; CDR3nt: TGCGCCAGCAGCTGGGGGCGGGTCACAGATACGCAGTATTTT
j_gene: TRBJ2-5; v_gene: TRBV5-1; len: 16; d_gene: .; abundance: .; CDR3aa: CASSPHLDQPGETQYF; CDR3nt: TGCGCCAGCAGCCCCCATTTAGATCAACCAGGGGAGACCCAGTACTTC
j_gene: TRBJ2-7; v_gene: TRBV19; len: 15; d_gene: .; abundance: .; CDR3aa: CASRASGRGSYEQYF; CDR3nt: TGTGCCAGTAGGGCCAGCGGTCGGGGGTCCTACGAGCAGTACTTC
j_gene: TRBJ1-2; v_gene: TRBV5-5; len: 12; d_gene: .; abundance: .; CDR3aa: CASSLDSYGYTF; CDR3nt: TGTGCCAGCAGCTTGGACAGCTATGGCTACACCTTC
j_gene: TRBJ2-5; v_gene: TRBV29-1; len: 12; d_gene: .; abundance: .; CDR3aa: CSASEGRETQYF; CDR3nt: TGCAGCGCATCGGAGGGGCGGGAGACCCAGTACTTC
j_gene: TRBJ2-5; v_gene: TRBV7-9; len: 15; d_gene: TRBD1; abundance: .; CDR3aa: CASSLTPAGGETQYF; CDR3nt: TGTGCCAGCAGCCTTACCCCGGCAGGGGGAGAGACCCAGTACTTC
j_gene: TRBJ2-3; v_gene: TRBV19; len: 17; d_gene: TRBD1; abundance: .; CDR3aa: CASSMRLATGGTDTQYF; CDR3nt: TGTGCCAGTAGTATGCGGTTGGCGACAGGGGGTACAGATACGCAGTATTTT